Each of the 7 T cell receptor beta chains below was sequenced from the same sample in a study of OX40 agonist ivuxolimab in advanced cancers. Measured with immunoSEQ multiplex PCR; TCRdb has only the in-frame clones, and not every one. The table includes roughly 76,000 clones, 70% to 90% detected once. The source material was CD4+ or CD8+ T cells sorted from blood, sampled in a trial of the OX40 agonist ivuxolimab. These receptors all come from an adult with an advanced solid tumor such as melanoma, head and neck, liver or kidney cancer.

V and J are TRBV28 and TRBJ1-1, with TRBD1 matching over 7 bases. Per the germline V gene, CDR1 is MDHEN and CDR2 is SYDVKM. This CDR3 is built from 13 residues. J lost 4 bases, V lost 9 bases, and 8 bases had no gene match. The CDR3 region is CASHRGRSTEAFF. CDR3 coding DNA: TGTGCCAGTCACAGGGGCAGAAGCACTGAAGCTTTCTTT.

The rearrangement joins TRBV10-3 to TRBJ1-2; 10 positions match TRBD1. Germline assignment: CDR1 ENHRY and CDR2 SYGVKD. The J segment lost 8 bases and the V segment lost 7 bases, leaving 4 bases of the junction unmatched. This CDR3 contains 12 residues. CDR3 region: CAITGTGDGYTF. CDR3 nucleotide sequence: TGTGCCATCACCGGGACAGGGGACGGCTACACCTTC.

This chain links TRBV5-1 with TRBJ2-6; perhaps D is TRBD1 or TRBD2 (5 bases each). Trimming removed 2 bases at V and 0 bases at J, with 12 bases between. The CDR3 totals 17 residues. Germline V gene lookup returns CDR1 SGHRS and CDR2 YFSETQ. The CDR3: CASSFGTPVSGANVLTF. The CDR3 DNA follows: TGCGCCAGCAGCTTTGGGACGCCAGTCTCTGGGGCCAACGTCCTGACTTTC.

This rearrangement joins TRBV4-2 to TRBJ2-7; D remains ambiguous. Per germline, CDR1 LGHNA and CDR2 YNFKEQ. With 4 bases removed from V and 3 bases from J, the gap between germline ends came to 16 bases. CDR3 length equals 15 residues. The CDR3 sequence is CASSPLGPILYEQYF. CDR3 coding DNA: TGTGCCAGCAGCCCCTTAGGGCCGATCCTCTACGAGCAGTACTTC.

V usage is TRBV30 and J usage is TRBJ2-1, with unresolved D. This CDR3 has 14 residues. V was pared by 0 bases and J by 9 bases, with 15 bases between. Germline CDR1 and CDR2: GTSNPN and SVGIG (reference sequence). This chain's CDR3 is CAWSVVPSRREQFF. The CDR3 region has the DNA TGTGCCTGGAGTGTAGTGCCTAGTAGGCGTGAGCAGTTCTTC.

This CDR3 reads CAWSDFGRGGTEAFF. The DNA for the CDR3 is TGTGCCTGGAGTGATTTTGGCAGGGGTGGTACTGAAGCTTTCTTT. The chain combines TRBV30 with TRBJ1-1; possible D gene TRBD1, 6 bases. Trimming pared 1 base from V and 5 bases from J, leaving 17 bases between. This CDR3 region has 15 residues. Germline assignment: CDR1 GTSNPN and CDR2 SVGIG (reference sequence).

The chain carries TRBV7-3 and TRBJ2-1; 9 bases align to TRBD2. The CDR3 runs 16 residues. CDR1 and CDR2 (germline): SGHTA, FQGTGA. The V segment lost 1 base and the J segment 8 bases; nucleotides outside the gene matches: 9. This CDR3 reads CASSLKAGGAVDEQFF. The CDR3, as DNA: TGTGCCAGCAGCTTAAAAGCGGGAGGTGCCGTGGATGAGCAGTTCTTC.